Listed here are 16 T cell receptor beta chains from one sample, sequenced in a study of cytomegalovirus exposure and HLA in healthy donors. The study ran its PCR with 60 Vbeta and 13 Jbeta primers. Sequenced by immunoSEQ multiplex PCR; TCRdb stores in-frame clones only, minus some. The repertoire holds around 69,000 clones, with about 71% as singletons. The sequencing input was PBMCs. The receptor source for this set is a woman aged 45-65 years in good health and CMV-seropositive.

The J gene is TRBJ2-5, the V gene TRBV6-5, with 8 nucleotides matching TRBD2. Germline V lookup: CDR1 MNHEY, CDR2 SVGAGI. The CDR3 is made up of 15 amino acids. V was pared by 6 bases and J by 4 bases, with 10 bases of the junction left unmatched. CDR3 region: CASSPPGGVGETQYF. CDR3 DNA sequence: TGTGCCAGCAGCCCGCCCGGGGGGGTTGGAGAGACCCAGTACTTC.

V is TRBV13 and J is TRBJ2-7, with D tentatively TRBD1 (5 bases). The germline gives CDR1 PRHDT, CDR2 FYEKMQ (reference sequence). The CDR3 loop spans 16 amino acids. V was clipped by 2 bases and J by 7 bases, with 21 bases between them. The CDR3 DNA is TGTGCCAGCAGCTTAAGTCTCCGAGGACATTTGGCGGAGCAGTACTTC. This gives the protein CASSLSLRGHLAEQYF. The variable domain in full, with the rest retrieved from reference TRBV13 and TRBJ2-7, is AAGVIQSPRHLIKEKRETATLKCYPIPRHDTVYWYQQGPGQDPQFLISFYEKMQSDKGSIPDRFSAQQFSDYHSELNMSSLELGDSALYFCASSLSLRGHLAEQYFGPGTRLTVT.

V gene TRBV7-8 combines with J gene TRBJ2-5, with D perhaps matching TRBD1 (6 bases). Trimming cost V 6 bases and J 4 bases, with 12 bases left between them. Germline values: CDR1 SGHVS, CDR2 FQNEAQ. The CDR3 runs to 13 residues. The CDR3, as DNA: TGTGCCAGCAGGGGGGCCAAGGGAGAGACCCAGTACTTC. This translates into CASRGAKGETQYF.

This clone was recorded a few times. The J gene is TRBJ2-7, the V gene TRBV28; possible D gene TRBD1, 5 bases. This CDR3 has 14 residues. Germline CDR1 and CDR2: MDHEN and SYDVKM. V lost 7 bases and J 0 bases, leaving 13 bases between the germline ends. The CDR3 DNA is TGTGCCAGCACCCTACGACAGTACTCCTACGAGCAGTACTTC. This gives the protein CASTLRQYSYEQYF.

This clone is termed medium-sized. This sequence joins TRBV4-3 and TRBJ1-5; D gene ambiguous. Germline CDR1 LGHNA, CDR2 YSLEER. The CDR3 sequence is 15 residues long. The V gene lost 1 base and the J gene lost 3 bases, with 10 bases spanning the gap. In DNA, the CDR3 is TGCGCCAGCAGCCAAGGTCGGACTAACAATCAGCCCCAGCATTTT. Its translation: CASSQGRTNNQPQHF.

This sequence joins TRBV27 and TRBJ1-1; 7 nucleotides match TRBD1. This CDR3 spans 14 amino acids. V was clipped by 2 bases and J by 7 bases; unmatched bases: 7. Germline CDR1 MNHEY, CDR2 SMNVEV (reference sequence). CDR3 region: CASSLTRDSFEAFF. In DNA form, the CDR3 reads TGTGCCAGCAGTTTAACCAGGGACAGTTTTGAAGCTTTCTTT.

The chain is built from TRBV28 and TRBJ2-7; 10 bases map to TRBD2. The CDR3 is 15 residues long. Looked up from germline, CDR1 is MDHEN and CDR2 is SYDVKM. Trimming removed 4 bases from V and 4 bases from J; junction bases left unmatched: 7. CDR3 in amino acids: CASSSIAGGSYEQYF. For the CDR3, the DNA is TGTGCCAGCAGTTCCATAGCGGGGGGTTCGTACGAGCAGTACTTC. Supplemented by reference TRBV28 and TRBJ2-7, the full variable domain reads DVKVTQSSRYLVKRTGEKVFLECVQDMDHENMFWYRQDPGLGLRLIYFSYDVKMKEKGDIPEGYSVSREKKERFSLILESASTNQTSMYLCASSSIAGGSYEQYFGPGTRLTVT.

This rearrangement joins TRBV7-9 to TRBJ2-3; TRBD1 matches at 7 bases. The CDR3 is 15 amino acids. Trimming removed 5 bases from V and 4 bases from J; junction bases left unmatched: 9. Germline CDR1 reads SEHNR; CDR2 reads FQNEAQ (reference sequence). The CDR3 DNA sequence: TGTGCCAGCAGCCCGACAGGGAATGGAGCAGATACGCAGTATTTT. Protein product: CASSPTGNGADTQYF.

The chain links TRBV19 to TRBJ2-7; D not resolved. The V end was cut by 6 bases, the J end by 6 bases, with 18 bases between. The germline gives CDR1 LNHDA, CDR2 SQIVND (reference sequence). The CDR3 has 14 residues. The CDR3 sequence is CASRASGLSGEQYF. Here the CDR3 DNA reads TGTGCCAGTAGGGCCAGTGGCCTCTCTGGCGAGCAGTACTTC.

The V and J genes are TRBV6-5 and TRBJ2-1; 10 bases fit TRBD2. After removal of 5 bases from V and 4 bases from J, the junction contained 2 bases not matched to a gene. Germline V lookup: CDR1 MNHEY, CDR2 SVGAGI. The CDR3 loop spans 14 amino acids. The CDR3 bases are TGTGCCAGCAGTCAGCGGGGGGGTTACAATGAGCAGTTCTTC. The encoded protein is CASSQRGGYNEQFF.

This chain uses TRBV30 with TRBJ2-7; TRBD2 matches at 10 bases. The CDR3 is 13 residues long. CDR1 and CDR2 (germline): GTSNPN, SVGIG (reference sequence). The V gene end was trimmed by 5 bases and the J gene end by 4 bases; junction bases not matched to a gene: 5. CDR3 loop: CAWASGGQYEQYF. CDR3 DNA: TGTGCCTGGGCTAGCGGGGGACAATACGAGCAGTACTTC.

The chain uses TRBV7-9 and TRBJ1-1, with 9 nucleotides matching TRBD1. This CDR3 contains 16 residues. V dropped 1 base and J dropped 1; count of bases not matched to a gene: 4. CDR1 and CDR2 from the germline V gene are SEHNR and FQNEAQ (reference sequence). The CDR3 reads CASSLDEGQGNTEAFF. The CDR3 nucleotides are TGTGCCAGCAGCTTAGATGAGGGACAGGGGAACACTGAAGCTTTCTTT.

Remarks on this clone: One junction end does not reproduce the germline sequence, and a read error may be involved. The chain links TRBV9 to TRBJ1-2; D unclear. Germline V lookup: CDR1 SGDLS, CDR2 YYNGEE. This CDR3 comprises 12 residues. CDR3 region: CASSVFDYGHTF. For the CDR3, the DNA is TGTGCCAGCAGCGTATTCGACTATGGCCACACCTTC. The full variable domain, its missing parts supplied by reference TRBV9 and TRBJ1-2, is DSGVTQTPKHLITATGQRVTLRCSPRSGDLSVYWYQQSLDQGLQFLIQYYNGEERAKGNILERFSAQQFPDLHSELNLSSLELGDSALYFCASSVFDYGHTFGSGTRLTVV.

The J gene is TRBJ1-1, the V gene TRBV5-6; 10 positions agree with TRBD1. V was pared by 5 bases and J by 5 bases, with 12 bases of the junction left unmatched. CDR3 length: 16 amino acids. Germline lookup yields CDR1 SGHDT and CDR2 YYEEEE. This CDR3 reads CASRVGTGDGWTEAFF. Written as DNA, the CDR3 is TGTGCCAGCAGAGTGGGGACAGGGGATGGTTGGACTGAAGCTTTCTTT.

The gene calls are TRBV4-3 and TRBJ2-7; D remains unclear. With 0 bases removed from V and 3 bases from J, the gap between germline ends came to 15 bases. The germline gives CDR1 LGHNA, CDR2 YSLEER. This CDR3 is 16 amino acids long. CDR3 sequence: CASSQDIGQALYEQYF. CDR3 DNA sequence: TGCGCCAGCAGCCAAGATATAGGCCAGGCTCTCTACGAGCAGTACTTC.

CDR3 residues: CASSRDSPSMDTQYF. DNA for the CDR3: TGTGCCAGCAGTCGGGACAGCCCCTCTATGGATACGCAGTATTTT. This chain links TRBV2 with TRBJ2-3; 7 bases align to TRBD1. With 5 bases clipped from V and 6 bases from J, the junction kept 11 bases outside the gene matches. Germline CDR1 and CDR2: SNHLY and FYNNEI. This CDR3 has 15 residues. The full variable domain, completed using reference TRBV2 and TRBJ2-3, is EPEVTQTPSHQVTQMGQEVILRCVPISNHLYFYWYRQILGQKVEFLVSFYNNEISEKSEIFDDQFSVERPDGSNFTLKIRSTKLEDSAMYFCASSRDSPSMDTQYFGPGTRLTVL.